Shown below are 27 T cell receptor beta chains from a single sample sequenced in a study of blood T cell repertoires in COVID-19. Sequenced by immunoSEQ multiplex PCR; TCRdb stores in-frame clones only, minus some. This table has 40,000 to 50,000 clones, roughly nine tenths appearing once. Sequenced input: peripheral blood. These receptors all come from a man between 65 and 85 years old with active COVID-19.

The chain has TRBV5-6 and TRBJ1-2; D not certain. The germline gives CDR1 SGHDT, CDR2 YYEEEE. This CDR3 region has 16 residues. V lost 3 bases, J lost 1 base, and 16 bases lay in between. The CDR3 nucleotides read TGTGCCAGCAGCTCCTCGGGAACTTCCGGTAACTATGGCTACACCTTC. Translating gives CASSSSGTSGNYGYTF.

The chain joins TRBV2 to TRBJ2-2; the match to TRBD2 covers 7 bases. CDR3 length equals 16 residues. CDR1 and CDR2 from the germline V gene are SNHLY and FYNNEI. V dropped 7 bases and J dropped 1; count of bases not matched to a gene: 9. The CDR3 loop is CASKERGGRNTGELFF. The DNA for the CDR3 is TGTGCCAGCAAAGAGCGCGGGGGTCGGAACACCGGGGAGCTGTTTTTT.

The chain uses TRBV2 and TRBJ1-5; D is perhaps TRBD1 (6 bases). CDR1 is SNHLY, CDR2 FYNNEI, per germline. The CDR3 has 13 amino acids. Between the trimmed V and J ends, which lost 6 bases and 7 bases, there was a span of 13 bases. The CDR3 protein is CASRPDSNQPQHF. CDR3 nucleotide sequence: TGTGCCAGCAGGCCGGACAGTAACCAGCCCCAGCATTTT.

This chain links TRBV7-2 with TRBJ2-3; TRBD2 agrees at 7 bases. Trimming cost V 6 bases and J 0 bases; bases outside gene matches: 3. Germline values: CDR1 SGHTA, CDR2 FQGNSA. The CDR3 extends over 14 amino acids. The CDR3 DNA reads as TGTGCCAGCAGAACCGGGGGGAGCACAGATACGCAGTATTTT. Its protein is CASRTGGSTDTQYF.

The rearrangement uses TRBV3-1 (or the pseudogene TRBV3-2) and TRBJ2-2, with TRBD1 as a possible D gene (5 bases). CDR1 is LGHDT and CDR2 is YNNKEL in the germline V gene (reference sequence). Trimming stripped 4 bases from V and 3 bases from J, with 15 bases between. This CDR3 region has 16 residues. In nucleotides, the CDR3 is TGTGCCAGCAGCCCAAACCAGGGCTTATACACCGGGGAGCTGTTTTTT. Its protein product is CASSPNQGLYTGELFF.

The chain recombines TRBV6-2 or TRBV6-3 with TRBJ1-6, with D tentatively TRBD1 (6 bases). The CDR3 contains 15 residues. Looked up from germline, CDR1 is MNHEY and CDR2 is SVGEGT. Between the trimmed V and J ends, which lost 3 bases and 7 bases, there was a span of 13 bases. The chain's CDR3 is CASSYTRGENSPLHF. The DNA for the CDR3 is TGTGCCAGCAGTTATACCAGGGGCGAGAATTCACCCCTCCACTTT.

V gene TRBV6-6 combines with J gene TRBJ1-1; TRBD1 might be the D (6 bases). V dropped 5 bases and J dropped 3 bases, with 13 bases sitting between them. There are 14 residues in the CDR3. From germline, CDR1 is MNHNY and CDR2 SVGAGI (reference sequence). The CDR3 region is CASSLQGSDTEAFF. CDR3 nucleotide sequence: TGTGCCAGCAGTCTCCAGGGGTCGGACACTGAAGCTTTCTTT.

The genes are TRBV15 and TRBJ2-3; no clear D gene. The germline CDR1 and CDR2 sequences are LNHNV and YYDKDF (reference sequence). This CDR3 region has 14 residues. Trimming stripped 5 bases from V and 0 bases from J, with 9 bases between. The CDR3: CATSGNQSTDTQYF. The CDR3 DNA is TGTGCCACCAGCGGCAACCAAAGCACAGATACGCAGTATTTT.

In DNA, the CDR3 is TGTGCCAGCAACAGACAGGGCGATTCACCCCTCCACTTT. This translates into CASNRQGDSPLHF. The chain links TRBV6-5 to TRBJ1-6, with TRBD1 identical over 7 bases. The germline V gene has CDR1 MNHEY and CDR2 SVGAGI. This CDR3 has 13 residues. Losses at the gene ends were 7 bases for V and 8 bases for J; bases not matched to a gene: 5.

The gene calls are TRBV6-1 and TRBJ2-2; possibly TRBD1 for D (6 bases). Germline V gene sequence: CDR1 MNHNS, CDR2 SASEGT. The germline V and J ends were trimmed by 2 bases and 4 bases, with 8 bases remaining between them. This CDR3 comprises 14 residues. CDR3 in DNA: TGTGCCAGCAGTGAAAACAGGGCCACCGGGGAGCTGTTTTTT. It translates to CASSENRATGELFF.

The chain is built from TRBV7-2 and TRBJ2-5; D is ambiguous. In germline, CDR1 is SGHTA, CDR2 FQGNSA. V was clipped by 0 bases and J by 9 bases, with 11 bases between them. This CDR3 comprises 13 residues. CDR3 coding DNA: TGTGCCAGCAGCTTAGCAAGTGGCGGTGCCCAGTACTTC. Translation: CASSLASGGAQYF.

DNA for the CDR3: TGTGCCACCAGCAGACCGGGACAGGGGACAGATACGCAGTATTTT. Protein sequence: CATSRPGQGTDTQYF. This chain links TRBV15 with TRBJ2-3; 10 bases align to TRBD1. Germline V gene data show CDR1 as LNHNV and CDR2 as YYDKDF (reference sequence). The CDR3 loop spans 15 amino acids. V trimming: 2 bases; J trimming: 3 bases; junction bases outside the gene matches: 2.

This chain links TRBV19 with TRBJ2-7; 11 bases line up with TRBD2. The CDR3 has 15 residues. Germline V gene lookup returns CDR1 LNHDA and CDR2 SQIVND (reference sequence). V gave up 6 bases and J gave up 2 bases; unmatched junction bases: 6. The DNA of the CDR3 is TGTGCCAGTAGGAGACTAGCGGGGAGCACCTACGAGCAGTACTTC. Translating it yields CASRRLAGSTYEQYF.

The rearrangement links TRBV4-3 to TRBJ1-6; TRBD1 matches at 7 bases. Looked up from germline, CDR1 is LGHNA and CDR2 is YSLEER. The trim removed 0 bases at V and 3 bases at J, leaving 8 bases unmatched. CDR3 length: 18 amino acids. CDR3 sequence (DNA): TGCGCCAGCAGCCAAGATTGGGTTAGGGGGCACTATAATTCACCCCTCCACTTT. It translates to CASSQDWVRGHYNSPLHF.

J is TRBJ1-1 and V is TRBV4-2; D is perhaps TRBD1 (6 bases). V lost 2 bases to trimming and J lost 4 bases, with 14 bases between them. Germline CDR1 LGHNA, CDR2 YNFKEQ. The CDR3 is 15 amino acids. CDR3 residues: CASSQSVGQLTEAFF. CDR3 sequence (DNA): TGTGCCAGCAGCCAATCAGTAGGACAGCTCACTGAAGCTTTCTTT.

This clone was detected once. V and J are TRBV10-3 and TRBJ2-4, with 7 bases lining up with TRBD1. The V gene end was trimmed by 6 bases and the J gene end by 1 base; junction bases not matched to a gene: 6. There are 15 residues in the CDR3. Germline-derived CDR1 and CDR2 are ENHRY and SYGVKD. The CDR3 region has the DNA TGTGCCATCAGCCAACAGGGGAGCGCCAAAAACATTCAGTACTTC. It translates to CAISQQGSAKNIQYF.

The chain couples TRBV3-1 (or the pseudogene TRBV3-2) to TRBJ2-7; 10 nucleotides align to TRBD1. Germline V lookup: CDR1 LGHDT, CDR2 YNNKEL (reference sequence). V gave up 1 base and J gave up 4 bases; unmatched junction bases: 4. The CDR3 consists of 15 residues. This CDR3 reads CASSQGGTGVYEQYF. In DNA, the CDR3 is TGTGCCAGCAGCCAAGGTGGGACAGGGGTTTACGAGCAGTACTTC.

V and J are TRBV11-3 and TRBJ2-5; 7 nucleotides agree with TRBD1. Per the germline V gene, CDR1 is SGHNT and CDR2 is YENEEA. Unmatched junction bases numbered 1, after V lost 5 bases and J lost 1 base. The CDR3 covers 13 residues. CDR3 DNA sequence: TGTGCCAGCAGCGGGGACAGCCAAGAGACCCAGTACTTC. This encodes CASSGDSQETQYF.

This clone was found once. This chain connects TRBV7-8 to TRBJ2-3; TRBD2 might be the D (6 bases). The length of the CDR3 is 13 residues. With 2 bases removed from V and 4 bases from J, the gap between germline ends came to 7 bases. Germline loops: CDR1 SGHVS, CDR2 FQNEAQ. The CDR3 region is CASSLPSADTQYF. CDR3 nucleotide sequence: TGTGCCAGCAGCTTACCTAGCGCAGATACGCAGTATTTT.

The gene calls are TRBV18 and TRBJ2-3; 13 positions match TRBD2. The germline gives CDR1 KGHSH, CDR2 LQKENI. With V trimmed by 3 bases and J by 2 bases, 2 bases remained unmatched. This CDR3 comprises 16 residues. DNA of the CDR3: TGTGCCAGCTCACCCGGGACTAGCGGGGTCACAGATACGCAGTATTTT. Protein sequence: CASSPGTSGVTDTQYF.

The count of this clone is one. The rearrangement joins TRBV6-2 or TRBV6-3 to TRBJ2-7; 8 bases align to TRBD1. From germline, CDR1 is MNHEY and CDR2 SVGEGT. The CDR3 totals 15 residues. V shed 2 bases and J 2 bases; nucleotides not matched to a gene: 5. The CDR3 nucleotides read TGTGCCAGCAGTTACCAAGGACAGGGCGCCTACGAGCAGTACTTC. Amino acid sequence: CASSYQGQGAYEQYF.

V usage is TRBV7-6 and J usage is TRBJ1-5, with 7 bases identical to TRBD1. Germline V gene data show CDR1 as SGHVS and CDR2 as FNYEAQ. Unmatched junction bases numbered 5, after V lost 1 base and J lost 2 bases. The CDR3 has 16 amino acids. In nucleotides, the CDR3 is TGTGCCAGCAGCTTAGGACAGGGTGGCGGCAATCAGCCCCAGCATTTT. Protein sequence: CASSLGQGGGNQPQHF. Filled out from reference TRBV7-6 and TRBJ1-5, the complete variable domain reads GAGVSQSPRYKVTKRGQDVALRCDPISGHVSLYWYRQALGQGPEFLTYFNYEAQQDKSGLPNDRFSAERPEGSISTLTIQRTEQRDSAMYRCASSLGQGGGNQPQHFGDGTRLSIL.

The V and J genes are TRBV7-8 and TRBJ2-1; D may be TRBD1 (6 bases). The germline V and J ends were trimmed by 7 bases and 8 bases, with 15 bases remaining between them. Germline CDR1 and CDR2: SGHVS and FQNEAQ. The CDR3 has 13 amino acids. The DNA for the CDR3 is TGTGCCAGCAAATTGGACAGTGCCCATGAGCAGTTCTTC. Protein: CASKLDSAHEQFF.

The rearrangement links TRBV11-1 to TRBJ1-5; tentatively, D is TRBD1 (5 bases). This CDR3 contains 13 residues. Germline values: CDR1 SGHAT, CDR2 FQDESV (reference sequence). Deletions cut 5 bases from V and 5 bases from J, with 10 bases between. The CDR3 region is CASSAQAYQPQHF. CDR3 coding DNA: TGTGCCAGCAGCGCACAGGCGTATCAGCCCCAGCATTTT.

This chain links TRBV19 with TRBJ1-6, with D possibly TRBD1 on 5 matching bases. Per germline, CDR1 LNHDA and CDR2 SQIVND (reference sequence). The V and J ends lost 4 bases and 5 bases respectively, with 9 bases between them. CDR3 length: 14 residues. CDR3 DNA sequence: TGTGCCAGTAGTACCAGGGCAGATAATTCACCCCTCCACTTT. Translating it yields CASSTRADNSPLHF.

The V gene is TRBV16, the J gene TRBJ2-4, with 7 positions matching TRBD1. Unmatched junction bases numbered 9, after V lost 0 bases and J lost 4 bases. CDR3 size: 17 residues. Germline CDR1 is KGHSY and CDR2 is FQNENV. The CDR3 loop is CASSQSGTRGLKNIQYF. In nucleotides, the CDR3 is TGTGCCAGCAGCCAATCGGGGACGAGGGGGCTTAAAAACATTCAGTACTTC.

The CDR3 reads CASSDRDRGRGTEAFF. The DNA of the CDR3 is TGTGCCAGCAGCGACCGGGACAGGGGGCGCGGCACTGAAGCTTTCTTT. V gene TRBV5-4 combines with J gene TRBJ1-1; 12 bases line up with TRBD1. The V gene's germline CDR1 is SGHNT and CDR2 YYREEE (reference sequence). The CDR3 runs to 16 residues. Trimming cost V 4 bases and J 4 bases; bases outside gene matches: 8.